This record covers a single T cell receptor beta chain. Its antigen is undetermined. TCRbeta libraries were built with three rounds of nested PCR, modified from ARM-PCR. TCRdb reprocessed the multiplex PCR reads with MiXCR, giving one entry per CDR3 protein. The sample contains 70,000 to 90,000 distinct CDR3 sequences, approximately 81% of which appear only once. The entry originates in a study of tumor and adjacent non-tumor tissue in lung cancer. Study at large: Histology: 12 adenocarcinoma, 2 squamous cell carcinoma, 1 small cell lung cancer. Samples averaged approximately 3.9 million productive TCRbeta reads each.

Trimming took 4 bases from V and 7 from J, leaving 16 bases between them. The CDR3 is made up of 14 amino acids. Per germline, CDR1 SGHAT and CDR2 FQNNGV. Findings and limits, study-wide: Top 100 clones took a larger repertoire share in normal lung. Significantly higher TCR diversity was found in tumor than normal lung.

The template was RNA from unsorted bulk tissue. The normal lung tissue was taken more than 3 cm from the tumor edge. Sequencing input: distant non-tumor lung tissue. The receptor comes from a man aged 60-69 years with non-small cell lung cancer. The chain recombines TRBV11-2 with TRBJ2-5; D call uncertain. In DNA, the CDR3 is TGTGCCAGCAGCTCTGGGCAGGTCCAATTGACCCAGTACTTC. Its translation is CASSSGQVQLTQYF.